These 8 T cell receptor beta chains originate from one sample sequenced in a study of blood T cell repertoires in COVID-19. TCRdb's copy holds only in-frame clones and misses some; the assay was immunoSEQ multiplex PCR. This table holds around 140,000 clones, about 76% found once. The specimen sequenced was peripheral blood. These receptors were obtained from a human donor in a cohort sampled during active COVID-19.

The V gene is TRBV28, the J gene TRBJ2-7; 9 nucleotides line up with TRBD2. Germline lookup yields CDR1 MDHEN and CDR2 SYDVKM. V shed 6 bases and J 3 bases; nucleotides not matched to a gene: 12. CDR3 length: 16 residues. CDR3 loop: CASSPAAAGGDYEQYF. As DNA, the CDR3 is TGTGCCAGCAGCCCGGCCGCAGCGGGAGGCGACTACGAGCAGTACTTC.

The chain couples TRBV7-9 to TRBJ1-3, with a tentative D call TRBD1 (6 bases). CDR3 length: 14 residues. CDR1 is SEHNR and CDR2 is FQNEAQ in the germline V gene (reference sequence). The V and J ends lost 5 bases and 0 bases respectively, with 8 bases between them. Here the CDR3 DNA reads TGTGCCAGCAGCCTCAGGGGCTCTGGAAACACCATATATTTT. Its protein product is CASSLRGSGNTIYF.

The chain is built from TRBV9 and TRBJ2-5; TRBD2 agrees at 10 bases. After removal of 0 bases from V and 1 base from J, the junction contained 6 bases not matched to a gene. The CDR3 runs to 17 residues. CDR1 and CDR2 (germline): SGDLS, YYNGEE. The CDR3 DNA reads TGTGCCAGCAGCGTAGGGCTAGCGGGAGCTGGCCAAGAGACCCAGTACTTC. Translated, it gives CASSVGLAGAGQETQYF.

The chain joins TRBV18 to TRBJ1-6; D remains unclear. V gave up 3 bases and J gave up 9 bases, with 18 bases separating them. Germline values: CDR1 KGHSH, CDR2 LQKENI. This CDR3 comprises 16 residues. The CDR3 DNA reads TGTGCCAGCTCACCCCAGGAATCCTTAGACGGTTCACCCCTCCACTTT. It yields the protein CASSPQESLDGSPLHF. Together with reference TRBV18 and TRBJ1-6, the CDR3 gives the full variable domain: NAGVMQNPRHLVRRRGQEARLRCSPMKGHSHVYWYRQLPEEGLKFMVYLQKENIIDESGMPKERFSAEFPKEGPSILRIQQVVRGDSAAYFCASSPQESLDGSPLHFGNGTRLTVT.

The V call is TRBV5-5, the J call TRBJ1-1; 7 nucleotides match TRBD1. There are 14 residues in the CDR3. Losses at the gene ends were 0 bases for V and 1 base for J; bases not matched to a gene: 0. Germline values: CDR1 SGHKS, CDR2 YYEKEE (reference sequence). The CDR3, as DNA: TGTGCCAGCAGCTTGGACAGGGGGAACACTGAAGCTTTCTTT. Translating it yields CASSLDRGNTEAFF.

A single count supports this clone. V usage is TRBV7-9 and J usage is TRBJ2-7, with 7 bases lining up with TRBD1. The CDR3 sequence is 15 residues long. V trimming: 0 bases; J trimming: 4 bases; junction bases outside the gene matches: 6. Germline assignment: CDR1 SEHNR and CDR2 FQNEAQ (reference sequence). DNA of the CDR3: TGTGCCAGCAGCTTAGCCGCAGGGGGTGGTTACGAGCAGTACTTC. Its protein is CASSLAAGGGYEQYF.

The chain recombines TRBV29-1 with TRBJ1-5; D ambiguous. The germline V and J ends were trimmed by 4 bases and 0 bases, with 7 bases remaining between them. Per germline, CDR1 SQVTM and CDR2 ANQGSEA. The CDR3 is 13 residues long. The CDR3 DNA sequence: TGCAGCGTTGGTCCCAGTAGCAATCAGCCCCAGCATTTT. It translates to CSVGPSSNQPQHF.

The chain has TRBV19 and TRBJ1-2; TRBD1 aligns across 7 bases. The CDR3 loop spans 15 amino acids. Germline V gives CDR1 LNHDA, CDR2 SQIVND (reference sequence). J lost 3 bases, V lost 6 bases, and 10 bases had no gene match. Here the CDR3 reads CASSPRTGSHYGYTF. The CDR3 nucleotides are TGTGCCAGTAGCCCTCGGACAGGCAGCCACTATGGCTACACCTTC.